Below, 3 T cell receptor beta chains from the same sample are listed, as sequenced in a study of type 1 regulatory T cells. TCRdb called the reads again in MiXCR, with one record for every CDR3 protein. The data contain about 42,000 distinct CDR3 sequences, 9.5% to 15% of them singletons. These TCRs are of unknown antigen specificity. The sequencing input was cultured non-Tr1 T cells, either the whole culture or a sorted T cell fraction (not recorded which). Source of these receptors: a human donor in good health.

This clonotype was seen many times. The chain employs TRBV10-3 and TRBJ2-1; possible D gene TRBD2, 6 bases. From germline, CDR1 is ENHRY and CDR2 SYGVKD. CDR3 size: 14 residues. The germline V and J ends were trimmed by 3 bases and 9 bases, with 15 bases remaining between them. Here the CDR3 reads CAISDSTSSPEQFF. The CDR3 DNA reads as TGTGCCATCAGTGACTCAACTAGCTCCCCTGAGCAGTTCTTC.

This clonotype was counted a few times. This chain joins TRBV29-1 and TRBJ2-3; the match to TRBD2 covers 14 bases. This CDR3 comprises 15 residues. The J segment lost 2 bases and the V segment lost 4 bases, leaving 2 bases of the junction unmatched. The germline CDR1 and CDR2 sequences are SQVTM and ANQGSEA. The CDR3 is CSVVGLAGDTDTQYF. CDR3 DNA sequence: TGCAGCGTTGTGGGACTAGCGGGAGACACAGATACGCAGTATTTT.

This clonotype was counted between two and nine times. The chain uses TRBV20-1 and TRBJ1-2; 7 nucleotides agree with TRBD1. Germline V CDR1 and CDR2: DFQATT, SNEGSKA (reference sequence). The CDR3 spans 14 residues. The V gene end was trimmed by 3 bases and the J gene end by 0 bases; junction bases not matched to a gene: 4. The CDR3: CSASRDSTNYGYTF. The CDR3 DNA reads TGCAGTGCTAGCCGGGACAGTACTAACTATGGCTACACCTTC.